The 6 T cell receptor beta chains listed next were all sequenced from one sample in a study of T-cell memory formation after mild COVID-19. MiXCR, applied by TCRdb to the 5' RACE reads, yields one record per CDR3 protein. The table includes fewer than 700,000 distinct CDR3 sequences, roughly 18% detected once. The sample consisted of PBMCs or a T cell subset sorted from them (not recorded which). These TCRs come from an adult woman who had mild COVID-19 (a few samples of this study predate the infection). Cell type and time point are not known.

In this sample, this clonotype turned up a few times. The J gene is TRBJ2-3, the V gene TRBV5-1, with D possibly matching TRBD1 (5 bases). The CDR3 runs to 16 residues. Trimming pared 10 bases from V and 3 bases from J, leaving 24 bases between. CDR1 and CDR2 from the germline V gene are SGHRS and YFSETQ. The CDR3 sequence: CAAVPFTGPRTDTQYF. In nucleotides, the CDR3 is TGCGCCGCAGTCCCTTTTACAGGTCCACGGACAGATACGCAGTATTTT.

V usage is TRBV7-6 and J usage is TRBJ1-3, with D possibly being TRBD1 (6 bases). This CDR3 has 14 residues. Between the trimmed V and J ends, which lost 6 bases and 5 bases, there was a span of 14 bases. Germline V gene data show CDR1 as SGHVS and CDR2 as FNYEAQ. The CDR3 DNA follows: TGTGCCAGCAGTCAGGTGCAGGGGAGAAACACCATATATTTT. This codes for CASSQVQGRNTIYF.

The gene calls are TRBV24-1 and TRBJ1-1; D is unresolved. The CDR3 runs 14 residues. The V end lost 2 bases, the J end lost 2 bases, and 8 bases lay between the germline ends. Germline V gene data show CDR1 as KGHDR and CDR2 as SFDVKD. The CDR3 region is CATSDSRQNTEAFF. The CDR3 nucleotides read TGTGCCACCAGTGATTCCAGGCAAAACACTGAAGCTTTCTTT.

This clonotype was seen only a few times. The rearrangement uses TRBV6-6 and TRBJ2-1, with 10 positions matching TRBD1. V lost 8 bases to trimming and J lost 8 bases; unmatched junction nucleotides: 3. CDR3 length: 12 residues. The germline V gene has CDR1 MNHNY and CDR2 SVGAGI (reference sequence). The CDR3 sequence is CASRDRGYEQFF. The CDR3, as DNA: TGTGCCAGCCGGGACAGGGGCTATGAGCAGTTCTTC.

CDR3 DNA: TGTGCCACCAGTGAGGGCCTCACTCGCGATCAGCCCCAGCATTTT. As protein: CATSEGLTRDQPQHF. The chain joins TRBV24-1 to TRBJ1-5; D remains ambiguous. Germline V gene lookup returns CDR1 KGHDR and CDR2 SFDVKD. The V end lost 4 bases, the J end lost 5 bases, and 14 bases lay between the germline ends. The CDR3 has 15 amino acids.

CDR3 DNA sequence: TGTGCCAGCAGCCAAGGAGGGGTAGATCAGCCCCAGCATTTT. Its translation is CASSQGGVDQPQHF. The genes are TRBV4-2 and TRBJ1-5, with D possibly being TRBD1 (5 bases). V was cut by 1 base and J by 5 bases, with 9 bases left in between. This CDR3 has 14 amino acids. Germline values: CDR1 LGHNA, CDR2 YNFKEQ.